This paragraph reports one T cell receptor beta chain. What it recognizes is unknown. This entry is derived from a study of cytomegalovirus exposure and HLA in healthy donors. Study details: In an earlier analysis, 90 million to 130 million unique TCR beta sequences were found from some 180 million T cells.

Points from the study as a whole: In a later analysis, TCR beta V- and J-gene trimming showed a link to a missense DCLRE1C variant. In an earlier analysis, most TCR beta V segments were productive about 90% or about 30% of the time.

Germline CDR1 is MDHEN and CDR2 is SYDVKM. V lost 3 bases and J 2 bases, leaving 14 bases between the germline ends. The CDR3 length is 16 residues. PCR used 60 Vbeta primers and 13 Jbeta primers. Sequencing was performed with immunoSEQ multiplex PCR; in TCRdb, only in-frame clones are kept and a portion is missing. The table has over 95,000 clones, about 80% seen once. The receptor was derived from a female donor in good health and CMV-seronegative. J is TRBJ1-5 and V is TRBV28; D is unclear. Source material: PBMCs. The CDR3 here is CASSLLSHGGNQPQHF. CDR3 sequence (DNA): TGTGCCAGCAGTTTGTTGTCCCACGGGGGCAATCAGCCCCAGCATTTT. Combining the CDR3 with reference TRBV28 and TRBJ1-5 gives the whole variable domain DVKVTQSSRYLVKRTGEKVFLECVQDMDHENMFWYRQDPGLGLRLIYFSYDVKMKEKGDIPEGYSVSREKKERFSLILESASTNQTSMYLCASSLLSHGGNQPQHFGDGTRLSIL.